The 14 T cell receptor beta chains in this list originate from one sample, sequenced in a study of shared clonotypes between healthy human individuals. The data were produced by immunoSEQ multiplex PCR, yet TCRdb's version contains in-frame clones alone and is incomplete. The repertoire holds 90,000 to 120,000 clones, with approximately 65% as singletons. The source material was memory CD8+ T cells sorted from blood. Sample subset: CD45RO+ cells pooled with CCR7-negative TemRA cells. These receptors were obtained from a woman aged 25-40 years in good health.

The V gene is TRBV6-4, the J gene TRBJ1-1, with unresolved D. Trimming removed 8 bases at V and 3 bases at J, with 19 bases between. The CDR3 contains 15 residues. CDR1 and CDR2 (germline): MRHNA, SNTAGT. Written as DNA, the CDR3 is TGTGCCAGCTCCCCCTTTCCCGGACGGGACACTGAAGCTTTCTTT. Translation gives CASSPFPGRDTEAFF.

In its sample, this clone was seen many times. This chain connects TRBV6-4 to TRBJ2-6, with D uncertain. The length of the CDR3 is 14 residues. CDR1 and CDR2 from the germline V gene are MRHNA and SNTAGT. Between the trimmed V and J ends, which lost 6 bases and 0 bases, there was a span of 6 bases. The CDR3 bases are TGTGCCAGCAGCAAAGACTCTGGGGCCAACGTCCTGACTTTC. This encodes CASSKDSGANVLTF.

V usage is TRBV4-1 and J usage is TRBJ2-7, with a weak D call TRBD1 (6 bases). CDR3 size: 17 residues. Trimming shortened V by 0 bases and J by 0 bases, and 15 bases separated the two germline ends. Germline-derived CDR1 and CDR2 are MGHRA and YSYEKL. The CDR3 DNA reads TGCGCCAGCAGCCAAGATTACCTTCAGGGGCTCTCCTACGAGCAGTACTTC. Translation gives CASSQDYLQGLSYEQYF.

This clone has ten or more counts. This specimen includes other DNA sequences encoding the same CDR3. CDR3 sequence (DNA): TGTGCCAGCAGGTGGGACGGAGAGGCCGGGGAGCTGTTTTTT. It is translated as CASRWDGEAGELFF. V is TRBV25-1 and J is TRBJ2-2; D could derive from TRBD1 or TRBD2 (5 bases each). The ends were cut back, 6 bases at V and 6 bases at J, with 14 bases in the middle. The length of the CDR3 is 14 residues. The V gene's germline CDR1 is MGHDK and CDR2 SYGVNS.

The rearrangement uses TRBV7-6 and TRBJ2-7; 8 bases line up with TRBD2. The CDR3 contains 14 residues. The ends lost 2 bases at V and 5 bases at J; junction bases unmatched: 5. The V gene's germline CDR1 is SGHVS and CDR2 FNYEAQ. The CDR3 loop reads CASSLTDGRDEQYF. CDR3 nucleotides: TGTGCCAGCAGCTTAACTGACGGGAGGGACGAGCAGTACTTC.

This chain links TRBV11-2 with TRBJ2-7; no clear D. The CDR3 extends over 15 amino acids. The germline V and J ends were trimmed by 6 bases and 5 bases, with 20 bases remaining between them. The germline CDR1 and CDR2 sequences are SGHAT and FQNNGV. This chain's CDR3 is CASRRAQRRHNEQYF. CDR3 in DNA: TGTGCCAGCAGACGGGCGCAACGAAGACATAACGAGCAGTACTTC.

The genes are TRBV4-1 and TRBJ1-1, with D perhaps TRBD1 (5 bases). The CDR3 is made up of 16 amino acids. CDR1 is MGHRA and CDR2 is YSYEKL in the germline V gene. Trimming took off 1 base at V and 1 base at J, with 13 bases between the two ends. CDR3 residues: CASSQVFGRANTEAFF. The CDR3 nucleotides are TGCGCCAGCAGCCAAGTTTTCGGCAGGGCGAACACTGAAGCTTTCTTT.

The rearrangement joins TRBV5-6 to TRBJ2-3; TRBD1 aligns across 7 bases. V shed 4 bases and J 0 bases; nucleotides not matched to a gene: 5. Germline V gene lookup returns CDR1 SGHDT and CDR2 YYEEEE. The CDR3 has 15 residues. CDR3 region: CASSPWGQSTDTQYF. In DNA form, the CDR3 reads TGTGCCAGCAGCCCGTGGGGACAGAGCACAGATACGCAGTATTTT.

This chain uses TRBV6-4 with TRBJ2-3, with D possibly being TRBD1 or TRBD2 (5 bases each). Germline V gene data show CDR1 as MRHNA and CDR2 as SNTAGT. Trimming removed 0 bases at V and 5 bases at J, with 12 bases between. The CDR3 consists of 15 residues. CDR3 bases: TGTGCCAGCAGTGACTCGGAGGATGGGGGAGATACGCAGTATTTT. This encodes CASSDSEDGGDTQYF.

This clone was detected once. The chain joins TRBV5-1 to TRBJ2-3; either TRBD1 or TRBD2 may fit D (5 bases each). The CDR3 extends over 16 amino acids. Trimming removed 0 bases at V and 5 bases at J, with 16 bases between. Germline CDR1 and CDR2: SGHRS and YFSETQ. Here the CDR3 reads CASSLAGAPLGDTQYF. CDR3 nucleotides: TGCGCCAGCAGCTTGGCCGGGGCTCCATTGGGAGATACGCAGTATTTT.

V usage is TRBV11-3 and J usage is TRBJ2-2, with D perhaps matching TRBD1 (7 bases). Germline CDR1 and CDR2: SGHNT and YENEEA. V lost 2 bases to trimming and J lost 6 bases, with 19 bases between them. The CDR3 consists of 17 residues. As DNA, the CDR3 is TGTGCCAGCAGCTTATGGCGGGGCAGGGGGAGCCCCGGGGAGCTGTTTTTT. Its protein is CASSLWRGRGSPGELFF.

There are a few counts of this clone. A single base separates this from a much larger clone, so it may be a read error. The V call is TRBV6-1, the J call TRBJ2-2; 9 bases map to TRBD2. The CDR3 totals 15 residues. The V gene's germline CDR1 is MNHNS and CDR2 SASEGT. The junction had 0 bases not matched to a gene; V was cut back by 2 bases and J by 2 bases. The CDR3 DNA reads as TGTGCCAGCAGTGAACTAGCGGGAAACACCGGGGAGCTGTTTTTT. Encoded protein: CASSELAGNTGELFF.

The rearrangement uses TRBV11-2 and TRBJ2-7; no clear D. This CDR3 spans 15 amino acids. Trimming removed 3 bases at V and 2 bases at J, with 14 bases between. Germline CDR1 is SGHAT and CDR2 is FQNNGV. DNA of the CDR3: TGTGCCAGCAGCTTGGCCTGGCACTACGCCTACGAGCAGTACTTC. Its translation: CASSLAWHYAYEQYF. The whole variable domain, remainder taken from reference TRBV11-2 and TRBJ2-7, is EAGVAQSPRYKIIEKRQSVAFWCNPISGHATLYWYQQILGQGPKLLIQFQNNGVVDDSQLPKDRFSAERLKGVDSTLKIQPAKLEDSAVYLCASSLAWHYAYEQYFGPGTRLTVT.

In its sample, this clone was seen a few times. This chain uses TRBV7-9 with TRBJ2-5; 14 bases are a match to TRBD2. With V trimmed by 5 bases and J by 2 bases, 4 bases remained unmatched. The CDR3 extends over 16 amino acids. The germline V gene has CDR1 SEHNR and CDR2 FQNEAQ (reference sequence). CDR3 DNA sequence: TGTGCCAGCAGCCAAGGGACTAGCGGGAGACAAGAGACCCAGTACTTC. It yields the protein CASSQGTSGRQETQYF. Full variable domain (outside the CDR3, taken from reference TRBV7-9 and TRBJ2-5): DTGVSQNPRHKITKRGQNVTFRCDPISEHNRLYWYRQTLGQGPEFLTYFQNEAQLEKSRLLSDRFSAERPKGSFSTLEIQRTEQGDSAMYLCASSQGTSGRQETQYFGPGTRLLVL.